This TCR beta chain was obtained from a study of blood T cell repertoires in COVID-19. About the research overall: Nucleic acid was either cDNA or gDNA, and it came from T cells, B-cell-depleted T cells, or PBMCs.

Authors' analysis steps: Cell counts per sample came from amplifying reference gene primers. The method was immunoSEQ multiplex PCR; TCRdb's version includes in-frame clones alone and lacks a portion of them. That table gives V, J and clone size, and the DNA gave D and trimming. The sample records 350,000 or so clones, around nine tenths being singletons. Trimming took off 3 bases at V and 8 bases at J, with 17 bases between the two ends. Per germline, CDR1 MDHEN and CDR2 SYDVKM. This CDR3 spans 16 amino acids. V gene TRBV28 combines with J gene TRBJ1-6; D gene ambiguous. This clonotype originated in a woman aged 25-40 years who had been exposed to COVID-19. The sequencing sample was made of PBMCs or T cells enriched from blood (not recorded which). CDR3 region: CASSFVGSGQDSPLHF. The CDR3 nucleotides read TGTGCCAGCAGTTTTGTGGGGAGCGGGCAGGATTCACCCCTCCACTTT.